This T cell receptor beta chain emerged from a study of post-analysis software for immune sequencing data. Notes on the study in general: Patients showed TRBV5-6, TRBV5-1 and TRBV20-1 among five TRBV segments more frequent than in controls.

In this sample, this clonotype turned up a few times. Its antigen is unidentified. Germline V CDR1 and CDR2: MNHEY, SMNVEV (reference sequence). The CDR3 consists of 12 residues. V lost 3 bases to trimming and J lost 4 bases, with 4 bases between them. Prepared TCR beta cDNA libraries contained unique molecular identifiers. A population of roughly 0.9 to 11 million T cells gave rise to approximately 500,000 cDNA molecules. MiXCR was run by TCRdb on the PCR reads, yielding one entry per CDR3 protein. This table has roughly 730,000 distinct CDR3 sequences, roughly 27% appearing once. Sequencing input: blood. The receptor comes from a girl aged 5 to 17 with multiple sclerosis. V and J are TRBV27 and TRBJ1-5; D not certain. The CDR3 loop is CASSFFNQPQHF. The CDR3 DNA is TGTGCCAGCAGTTTCTTTAATCAGCCCCAGCATTTT.